This T cell receptor (beta chain) was documented in a study of T-cell reconstitution after alpha-beta-depleted transplantation in children. TCRbeta library preparation incorporated unique molecular identifiers. TCRdb recomputed calls from the PCR reads with MiXCR, one row per CDR3 protein. The data contain approximately 650,000 distinct CDR3 sequences, roughly 13% of them singletons. Trimming at V came to 2 bases and at J to 5 bases, leaving 6 bases not matched to a gene. The CDR3 sequence is 16 residues long. The V gene's germline CDR1 is SGHRS and CDR2 YFSETQ. This clonotype was picked up many times. Antigen unknown. General study results and limits: Several hundred expanded graft clones reportedly gave rise to the alpha-beta T cells present about two months after transplant. T-cell numbers and diversity, one year after transplant, stemmed largely from T cells that were newly produced. Day-60 TCRbeta diversity that was high in some patients was derived from surviving recipient T cells and thymic progenitors.

The sequenced sample was PBMCs, obtained before TCRalphabeta/CD19-depleted stem cell transplant. The source of this sequence is a girl under 10 years old with congenital amegakaryocytic thrombocytopenia, due to receive a stem cell transplant. V is TRBV5-1 and J is TRBJ2-2, with TRBD2 matching 10 bases. CDR3 protein: CASSFKASGSTGELFF. CDR3 DNA: TGCGCCAGCAGCTTTAAGGCTAGCGGGAGTACCGGGGAGCTGTTTTTT.